These 27 T cell receptor beta chains came from one sample sequenced in a study of blood T cell repertoires in COVID-19. Clones were read by immunoSEQ multiplex PCR, and TCRdb kept only the in-frame ones, dropping some. This sample carries 120,000 or so clones, around nine tenths of them seen once, and the ten largest clones take almost 0.9%. Sequences were obtained from peripheral blood. The receptors stem from a woman aged 45-65 years with active or convalescent COVID-19.

The chain recombines TRBV9 with TRBJ1-1, with 8 bases that match TRBD1. V lost 5 bases, J lost 10 bases, and 13 bases stayed unmatched. The CDR3 runs 14 residues. Germline V gives CDR1 SGDLS, CDR2 YYNGEE. In DNA form, the CDR3 reads TGTGCCAGCAGTGCCGGGCAGGGGGCATCTGTAGCTTTCTTT. Protein product: CASSAGQGASVAFF. The full variable domain, completed using reference TRBV9 and TRBJ1-1, is DSGVTQTPKHLITATGQRVTLRCSPRSGDLSVYWYQQSLDQGLQFLIQYYNGEERAKGNILERFSAQQFPDLHSELNLSSLELGDSALYFCASSAGQGASVAFFGQGTRLTVV.

This clone has a single count. The chain links TRBV28 to TRBJ2-1; maybe TRBD1 (6 bases). Germline CDR1 MDHEN, CDR2 SYDVKM. V was clipped by 5 bases and J by 10 bases, with 24 bases between them. The CDR3 is 16 residues long. In nucleotides, the CDR3 is TGTGCCAGCAGTGGAGACCGGGACATCGCTAGTCGGGAGCAGTTCTTC. Translating gives CASSGDRDIASREQFF.

The V gene is TRBV5-6, the J gene TRBJ2-7; no clear D. V shed 4 bases and J shed 7 bases, with 12 bases lying between them. CDR3 length: 12 amino acids. In germline, CDR1 is SGHDT, CDR2 YYEEEE. The CDR3 DNA reads as TGTGCCAGCAGCCGCATCACGGGTGAGCAGTACTTC. Translated: CASSRITGEQYF. The full variable domain, completed using reference TRBV5-6 and TRBJ2-7, is DAGVTQSPTHLIKTRGQQVTLRCSPKSGHDTVSWYQQALGQGPQFIFQYYEEEERQRGNFPDRFSGHQFPNYSSELNVNALLLGDSALYLCASSRITGEQYFGPGTRLTVT.

The V call is TRBV28, the J call TRBJ2-7, with 7 bases aligning to TRBD1. The CDR3 is 14 amino acids. The V gene's germline CDR1 is MDHEN and CDR2 SYDVKM. V gave up 5 bases and J gave up 2 bases; unmatched junction bases: 6. Here the CDR3 reads CASSPGQPTYEQYF. The CDR3 DNA follows: TGTGCCAGCAGTCCGGGACAGCCTACCTACGAGCAGTACTTC.

The genes are TRBV19 and TRBJ2-3; 9 bases map to TRBD1. This CDR3 contains 16 residues. Germline V CDR1 and CDR2: LNHDA, SQIVND (reference sequence). Germline trimming cut 8 bases from V and 0 bases from J; bases unmatched to any gene: 9. CDR3 region: CASGGTGHPSTDTQYF. In DNA form, the CDR3 reads TGTGCCAGTGGGGGGACAGGGCACCCTAGCACAGATACGCAGTATTTT.

This chain links TRBV4-3 with TRBJ2-1; D is ambiguous. Germline lookup yields CDR1 LGHNA and CDR2 YSLEER. CDR3 length: 16 amino acids. Between the trimmed V and J ends, which lost 2 bases and 3 bases, there was a span of 14 bases. The CDR3 region has the DNA TGCGCCAGCAGCCAATCATTTGCGAATATCTACAATGAGCAGTTCTTC. Translation: CASSQSFANIYNEQFF.

V usage is TRBV6-5 and J usage is TRBJ2-1; 7 nucleotides line up with TRBD1. CDR3 length equals 12 residues. V lost 10 bases and J lost 5; bases outside the gene matches: 5. Per the germline V gene, CDR1 is MNHEY and CDR2 is SVGAGI. CDR3 DNA: TGTGCCACCAACCAGGGGGACAATGAGCAGTTCTTC. This encodes CATNQGDNEQFF.

The rearrangement uses TRBV30 and TRBJ1-1; the D gene is possibly TRBD1 (5 bases). Deletions cut 3 bases from V and 5 bases from J, with 19 bases between. This CDR3 region has 15 residues. From germline, CDR1 is GTSNPN and CDR2 SVGIG (reference sequence). CDR3 DNA: TGTGCCTGGAGCGCCGGGACTTCTAGGAGAACTGAAGCTTTCTTT. It specifies CAWSAGTSRRTEAFF.

The chain is built from TRBV28 and TRBJ1-2; the D is unclear. Trimming took off 8 bases at V and 1 base at J, with 11 bases between the two ends. This CDR3 is 13 amino acids long. The germline CDR1 and CDR2 sequences are MDHEN and SYDVKM. The DNA for the CDR3 is TGTGCCAGCGGCCGACTGGTTAACTATGGCTACACCTTC. Translated, it gives CASGRLVNYGYTF.

The rearrangement joins TRBV5-5 to TRBJ2-7, with TRBD2 matching 9 bases. The CDR3 sequence is 16 residues long. Trimming at V came to 4 bases and at J to 7 bases, leaving 15 bases not matched to a gene. Germline CDR1 is SGHKS and CDR2 is YYEKEE (reference sequence). The CDR3, as DNA: TGTGCCAGCAGCCGGGAGGGCTGGACTAGCGCAACGGAGCAGTACTTC. Translated, it gives CASSREGWTSATEQYF.

V and J are TRBV28 and TRBJ2-3, with 11 bases aligning to TRBD2. V lost 6 bases to trimming and J lost 5 bases; unmatched junction nucleotides: 7. The CDR3 consists of 15 residues. Germline loops: CDR1 MDHEN, CDR2 SYDVKM. CDR3 amino acids: CASSPTSGIIDTQYF. CDR3 DNA: TGTGCCAGCAGCCCGACTAGCGGGATAATAGATACGCAGTATTTT.

The rearrangement uses TRBV27 and TRBJ2-7; 10 nucleotides agree with TRBD1. This CDR3 region has 15 residues. From germline, CDR1 is MNHEY and CDR2 SMNVEV (reference sequence). V trimming: 9 bases; J trimming: 5 bases; junction bases outside the gene matches: 13. The CDR3 region is CASCFSGTGVHEQYF. CDR3 DNA: TGTGCCAGTTGTTTCTCCGGGACAGGGGTCCACGAGCAGTACTTC.

The rearrangement uses TRBV9 and TRBJ2-7, with D possibly being TRBD1 (6 bases). Germline assignment: CDR1 SGDLS and CDR2 YYNGEE. Trimming left V 0 bases short and J 3 bases short, with 10 bases between. CDR3 length: 14 residues. The CDR3 coding sequence is TGTGCCAGCAGCGTAGAACCACAGGGCTACGAGCAGTACTTC. This encodes CASSVEPQGYEQYF.

The chain is built from TRBV9 and TRBJ2-3, with 7 positions matching TRBD1. Trimming at V came to 2 bases and at J to 2 bases, leaving 8 bases not matched to a gene. CDR1 and CDR2 from the germline V gene are SGDLS and YYNGEE. The CDR3 totals 16 residues. The chain's CDR3 is CASSVTPQGSTDTQYF. The CDR3 DNA reads TGTGCCAGCAGCGTCACCCCACAGGGGTCCACAGATACGCAGTATTTT.

The gene calls are TRBV10-3 and TRBJ2-1; maybe TRBD2 (6 bases). The CDR3 is 20 amino acids. The ends were cut back, 0 bases at V and 0 bases at J, with 21 bases in the middle. The germline CDR1 and CDR2 sequences are ENHRY and SYGVKD. The CDR3 nucleotides read TGTGCCATCAGTGAGTCGTTGTTCTCGAGGAGGGGTAGCTCCTACAATGAGCAGTTCTTC. This translates into CAISESLFSRRGSSYNEQFF.

The rearrangement uses TRBV2 and TRBJ1-2, with D perhaps TRBD1 (6 bases). Trimming stripped 7 bases from V and 6 bases from J, with 21 bases between. Looked up from germline, CDR1 is SNHLY and CDR2 is FYNNEI. The CDR3 covers 15 residues. The CDR3 reads CASMGVGGKVDGYTF. The CDR3 region has the DNA TGTGCCAGCATGGGGGTAGGGGGAAAAGTTGATGGCTACACCTTC.

The gene calls are TRBV2 and TRBJ2-3; perhaps TRBD2 as D (5 bases). Germline V gene sequence: CDR1 SNHLY, CDR2 FYNNEI. V lost 4 bases and J lost 6, with 8 bases in between. The CDR3 is 12 residues long. CDR3 nucleotides: TGTGCCAGCAGTGGTCGGAGGGATACGCAGTATTTT. It encodes CASSGRRDTQYF. The variable domain in full, completed from reference TRBV2 and TRBJ2-3, reads EPEVTQTPSHQVTQMGQEVILRCVPISNHLYFYWYRQILGQKVEFLVSFYNNEISEKSEIFDDQFSVERPDGSNFTLKIRSTKLEDSAMYFCASSGRRDTQYFGPGTRLTVL.

Comment on this clone: Relative to the germline gene, one junction end is altered; a read error may explain this. The chain uses TRBV9 and TRBJ2-5; the D gene is possibly TRBD1 (6 bases). Germline V CDR1 and CDR2: SGDLS, YYNGEE. This CDR3 spans 14 amino acids. Here the CDR3 DNA reads TGTGCCAGCAGCCCTCCGCAGGGGACCGCGACCCTGTACTTC. Translating it yields CASSPPQGTATLYF.

The chain couples TRBV5-6 to TRBJ1-2; TRBD1 aligns across 9 bases. CDR1 and CDR2 (germline): SGHDT, YYEEEE. The CDR3 consists of 15 residues. Losses at the gene ends were 3 bases for V and 5 bases for J; bases not matched to a gene: 8. CDR3 residues: CASSSGQGIRYGYTF. CDR3 sequence (DNA): TGTGCCAGCAGCTCCGGACAGGGGATAAGGTATGGCTACACCTTC.

The chain links TRBV7-2 to TRBJ2-1; the D gene is possibly TRBD2 (6 bases). The CDR3 length is 16 residues. The V gene's germline CDR1 is SGHTA and CDR2 FQGNSA. With 1 base removed from V and 7 bases from J, the gap between germline ends came to 17 bases. The CDR3 DNA reads TGTGCCAGCAGCTTAGTCGGGTCGGGAGCTTTTAATGAGCAGTTCTTC. Residues: CASSLVGSGAFNEQFF.

V usage is TRBV10-3 and J usage is TRBJ2-2, with 9 bases fitting TRBD1. The CDR3 covers 14 residues. CDR1 ENHRY and CDR2 SYGVKD come from the germline V gene. V was clipped by 6 bases and J by 1 base; unmatched bases: 0. CDR3 in DNA: TGTGCCATCAGGGGACAGGGGAACACCGGGGAGCTGTTTTTT. This codes for CAIRGQGNTGELFF.

This chain links TRBV6-6 with TRBJ2-7, with 10 bases identical to TRBD2. V gave up 6 bases and J gave up 2 bases; unmatched junction bases: 7. CDR1 and CDR2 from the germline V gene are MNHNY and SVGAGI (reference sequence). This CDR3 is 15 amino acids long. The CDR3 here is CASSERTSGAYEQYF. The CDR3, as DNA: TGTGCCAGCAGCGAGAGGACTAGCGGAGCCTACGAGCAGTACTTC.

The chain couples TRBV4-3 to TRBJ1-1; D gene unclear. The V end lost 0 bases, the J end lost 6 bases, and 11 bases lay between the germline ends. This CDR3 has 14 residues. In germline, CDR1 is LGHNA, CDR2 YSLEER. The CDR3 coding sequence is TGCGCCAGCAGCCAAGATCCCGGGTCGGCTGAAGCTTTCTTT. Its translation: CASSQDPGSAEAFF.

The rearrangement links TRBV10-3 to TRBJ2-5; 10 bases map to TRBD2. V shed 5 bases and J 4 bases; nucleotides not matched to a gene: 7. The CDR3 sequence is 15 residues long. CDR1 and CDR2 from the germline V gene are ENHRY and SYGVKD. DNA of the CDR3: TGTGCCATCAGTCTGAACCTAGCGGGAGTAGAGACCCAGTACTTC. Its protein product is CAISLNLAGVETQYF.

The chain is built from TRBV5-4 and TRBJ2-5, with D maybe TRBD1 (5 bases). V was trimmed by 4 bases and J by 9 bases, leaving 19 bases between them. The CDR3 spans 14 residues. Germline CDR1 is SGHNT and CDR2 is YYREEE (reference sequence). CDR3 bases: TGTGCCAGCAGCCGTTCTTCCAGGGAAAGTGCCCAGTACTTC. It yields the protein CASSRSSRESAQYF. Filled out from reference TRBV5-4 and TRBJ2-5, the complete variable domain reads ETGVTQSPTHLIKTRGQQVTLRCSSQSGHNTVSWYQQALGQGPQFIFQYYREEENGRGNFPPRFSGLQFPNYSSELNVNALELDDSALYLCASSRSSRESAQYFGPGTRLLVL.

The chain carries TRBV7-2 and TRBJ2-1; 13 bases align to TRBD2. This CDR3 comprises 17 residues. Germline V gives CDR1 SGHTA, CDR2 FQGNSA. The V gene end was trimmed by 2 bases and the J gene end by 8 bases; junction bases not matched to a gene: 9. Here the CDR3 reads CASSLRTGTSGNDEQFF. The CDR3 region has the DNA TGTGCCAGCAGCTTACGGACAGGGACTAGCGGGAACGATGAGCAGTTCTTC.

The chain couples TRBV29-1 to TRBJ2-5; D is unresolved. The CDR3 length is 11 residues. Between the trimmed V and J ends, which lost 0 bases and 5 bases, there was a span of 4 bases. Germline values: CDR1 SQVTM, CDR2 ANQGSEA. The DNA of the CDR3 is TGCAGCGTTGAAGACGGGGAGACCCAGTACTTC. This codes for CSVEDGETQYF.